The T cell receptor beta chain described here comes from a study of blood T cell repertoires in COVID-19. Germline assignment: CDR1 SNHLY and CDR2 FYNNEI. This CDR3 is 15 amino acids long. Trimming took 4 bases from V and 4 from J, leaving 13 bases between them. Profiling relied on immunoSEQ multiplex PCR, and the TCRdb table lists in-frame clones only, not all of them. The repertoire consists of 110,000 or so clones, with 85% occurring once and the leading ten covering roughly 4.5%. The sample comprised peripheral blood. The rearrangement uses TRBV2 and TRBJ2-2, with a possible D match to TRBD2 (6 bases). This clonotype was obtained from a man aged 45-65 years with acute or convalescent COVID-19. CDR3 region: CASSASGTPTGELFF. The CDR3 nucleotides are TGTGCCAGCAGTGCCTCCGGGACTCCCACCGGGGAGCTGTTTTTT.